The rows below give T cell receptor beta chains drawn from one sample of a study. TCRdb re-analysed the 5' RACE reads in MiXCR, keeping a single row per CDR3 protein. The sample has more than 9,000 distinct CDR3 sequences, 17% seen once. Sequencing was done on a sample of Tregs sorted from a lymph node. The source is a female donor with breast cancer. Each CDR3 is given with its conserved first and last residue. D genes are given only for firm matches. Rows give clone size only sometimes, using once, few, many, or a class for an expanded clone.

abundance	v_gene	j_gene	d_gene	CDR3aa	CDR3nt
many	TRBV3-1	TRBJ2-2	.	CASSQELVLNTGELFF	TGTGCCAGCAGCCAGGAACTAGTACTGAACACCGGGGAGCTGTTTTTT
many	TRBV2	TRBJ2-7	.	CASSLGSRNEQYF	TGTGCCAGCAGCCTCGGGAGTCGAAACGAGCAGTACTTC
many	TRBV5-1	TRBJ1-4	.	CASRERGQKDEKLFF	TGCGCCAGCAGGGAACGGGGGCAAAAGGATGAAAAACTGTTTTTT
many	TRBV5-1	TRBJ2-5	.	CASSYRGGQETQYF	TGCGCCAGCAGCTATAGGGGTGGTCAAGAGACCCAGTACTTC
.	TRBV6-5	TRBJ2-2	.	CASSYSGRTGELSF	TGTGCCAGCAGTTACTCGGGGCGGACCGGGGAGCTGTCTTTT
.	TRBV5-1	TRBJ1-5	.	CASSLVPGRDQPQHF	TGCGCCAGCAGCTTGGTCCCAGGGCGAGATCAGCCCCAGCATTTT
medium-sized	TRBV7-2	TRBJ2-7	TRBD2	CASSPGLATSEQYF	TGTGCCAGCAGCCCTGGACTAGCGACCAGCGAGCAGTACTTC
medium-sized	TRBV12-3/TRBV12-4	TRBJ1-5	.	CASSFYSGRQPQHF	TGTGCCAGCAGTTTTTATTCGGGTCGGCAGCCCCAGCATTTT
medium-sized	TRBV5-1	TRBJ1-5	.	CASSRDGEGLPQHF	TGCGCCAGCAGCAGGGACGGAGAGGGATTGCCCCAGCATTTT
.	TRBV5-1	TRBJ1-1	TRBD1	CASSPGTGGTEAFF	TGCGCCAGCAGCCCCGGGACAGGGGGCACTGAAGCTTTCTTT
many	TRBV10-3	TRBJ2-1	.	CAIGASYNEQFF	TGTGCCATCGGGGCTAGCTACAATGAGCAGTTCTTC
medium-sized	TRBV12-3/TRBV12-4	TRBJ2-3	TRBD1	CASSASGQGGTQYF	TGTGCCAGCAGTGCCTCGGGACAGGGAGGTACGCAGTATTTT
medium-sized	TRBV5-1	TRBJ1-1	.	CASSPLYGENTEAFF	TGCGCCAGCAGCCCCTTGTATGGGGAGAACACTGAAGCTTTCTTT
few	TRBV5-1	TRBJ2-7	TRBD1	CASSSGQGPYEQYF	TGCGCCAGCAGTTCCGGACAGGGGCCCTACGAGCAGTACTTC
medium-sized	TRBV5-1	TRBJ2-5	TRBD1	CASSLAGTVQETQYF	TGCGCCAGCAGCTTGGCCGGGACAGTCCAAGAGACCCAGTACTTC
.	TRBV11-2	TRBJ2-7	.	CASSPGGYEQYF	TGTGCCAGCAGCCCCGGGGGCTACGAGCAGTACTTC
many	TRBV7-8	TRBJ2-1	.	CASSLGRLSSYNEQFF	TGTGCCAGCAGCTTAGGGAGGTTATCCTCCTACAATGAGCAGTTCTTC
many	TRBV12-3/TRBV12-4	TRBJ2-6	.	CASSLRRAGANVLAF	TGTGCCAGCAGTTTAAGAAGGGCCGGGGCCAACGTCCTGGCTTTC
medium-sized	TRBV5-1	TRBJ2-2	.	CASSFRLAGELFF	TGCGCCAGCAGCTTTCGTCTTGCCGGGGAGCTGTTTTTT
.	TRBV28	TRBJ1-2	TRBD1	CASSLRGRGYTF	TGTGCCAGCAGTCTCAGGGGGCGCGGCTACACCTTC
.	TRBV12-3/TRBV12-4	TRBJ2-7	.	CASNPSGGAYEQNF	TGTGCAAGCAACCCAAGTGGTGGAGCCTACGAGCAGAACTTC
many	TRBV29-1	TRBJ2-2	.	CSVGGASTGELFF	TGCAGCGTTGGGGGTGCGTCGACCGGGGAGCTGTTTTTT
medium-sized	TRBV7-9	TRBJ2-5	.	CASSHSTVETQYF	TGTGCCAGCAGCCACTCTACGGTGGAGACCCAGTACTTC
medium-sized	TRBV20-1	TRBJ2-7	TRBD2	CSASPREKTYEQYF	TGCAGTGCTAGTCCGCGGGAGAAGACCTACGAGCAGTACTTC
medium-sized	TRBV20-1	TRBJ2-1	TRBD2	CSCTSGRLGNEQFF	TGCAGTTGCACAAGCGGGAGATTGGGCAATGAGCAGTTCTTC
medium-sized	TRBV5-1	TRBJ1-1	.	CASSEASGSGTEAFF	TGCGCCAGCAGCGAAGCAAGTGGGTCTGGCACTGAAGCTTTCTTT
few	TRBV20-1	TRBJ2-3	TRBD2	CSARRPSGSPDTQYF	TGCAGTGCCCGAAGGCCCAGCGGGAGCCCAGATACGCAGTATTTT
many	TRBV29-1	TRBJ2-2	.	CSVGEDTASTGELFF	TGCAGCGTTGGGGAGGACACCGCGAGCACCGGGGAGCTGTTTTTT
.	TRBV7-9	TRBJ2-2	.	CVSSNTGELSF	TGTGTCAGCAGCAACACCGGGGAGCTGTCTTTT
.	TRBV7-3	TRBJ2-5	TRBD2	CASSREDLETQYF	TGTGCCAGCAGCCGGGAGGACCTAGAGACCCAGTACTTC
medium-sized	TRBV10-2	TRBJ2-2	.	CASSPSGRLTGELFF	TGCGCCAGCAGTCCCTCGGGGAGGCTCACCGGGGAGCTGTTTTTT
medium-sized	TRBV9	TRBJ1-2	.	CASSAEGHVDYGYTF	TGTGCCAGCAGCGCGGAGGGACATGTAGATTATGGCTACACCTTC